The rows below give T cell receptor beta chains drawn from one sample of a study of long-term antiretroviral therapy in people with HIV. Sequenced by immunoSEQ multiplex PCR; TCRdb stores in-frame clones only, minus some. The repertoire has roughly 38,000 clones, roughly 82% of them found once; the top ten carry 10% to 15%. The specimen comprised unsorted PBMCs, sampled 0.3 years after starting antiretroviral therapy. The receptors derive from a man younger than 35 with HIV. Each CDR3 is given with its conserved first and last residue. The D gene is left open where the match is weak. A row's size may be missing; if present it is once, few, many or a size class.

.,once,TRBV27,TRBJ2-7,TGTGCCAGCAGTTTATCGAACCCGGCTGCCTACGAGCAGTACTTC,CASSLSNPAAYEQYF
.,few,TRBV5-1,TRBJ2-1,TGCGCCAGCAGCTTGGACGGAGGGGGCCATGGCAATGAGCAGTTCTTC,CASSLDGGGHGNEQFF
.,.,TRBV27,TRBJ1-5,TGTGCCAGCAGTGTCTCTGGGCGGGTTAACTGGCCCCAGCATTTT,CASSVSGRVNWPQHF
.,.,TRBV7-9,TRBJ2-4,TGTGCCAGCAGCCGGGGTCCCATTCAGTACTTC,CASSRGPIQYF
.,.,TRBV7-3,TRBJ2-2,TGTGCCAGCAGGGCCAGGGGCGGGGAGCTGTTTTTT,CASRARGGELFF
.,.,TRBV7-8,TRBJ1-5,TGTGCCAGCAGCTTAGACATCCTAGGGGAACAGCCCCAGCATTTT,CASSLDILGEQPQHF
TRBD1,.,TRBV7-3,TRBJ1-1,TGTGCCAGCAGCCTTCGACAGGGGGAGGACACTGAAGCTTTCTTT,CASSLRQGEDTEAFF
.,few,TRBV29-1,TRBJ1-2,TGCAGCGTTTTGAACCGGTATGGCTACACCTTC,CSVLNRYGYTF
.,medium-sized,TRBV29-1,TRBJ2-1,TGCAGCGTTGACCATCCAGGGCTCCACAATGAGCAGTTCTTC,CSVDHPGLHNEQFF
.,.,TRBV5-1,TRBJ2-2,TGCGCCAGCAGCCCACCGTGGACGGAGAACACCGGGGAGCTGTTTTTT,CASSPPWTENTGELFF
TRBD2,.,TRBV6-5,TRBJ2-7,TGTGCCAGCAGTTACTCGGGGCTAGCGGGAACCTACGAGCAGTACTTC,CASSYSGLAGTYEQYF
TRBD2,.,TRBV27,TRBJ2-1,TGTGCCAGCAGTTTATTACCGGGACTAGCGCCCCGCAGCTCCTACAATGAGCAGTTCTTC,CASSLLPGLAPRSSYNEQFF
TRBD2,few,TRBV27,TRBJ2-7,TGTGCCAGCAGTCCCTGGATAGCGGGACATGACGAGCAGTACTTC,CASSPWIAGHDEQYF
TRBD2,.,TRBV7-9,TRBJ2-3,TGTGCCAGCAGCTTAAGGCGGGAGGGCCTCGGAGATACGCAGTATTTT,CASSLRREGLGDTQYF
.,.,TRBV5-4,TRBJ2-7,TGTGCCAGCAGCAGGGACGGGAGCTCCTACGAGCAGTACTTC,CASSRDGSSYEQYF
.,.,TRBV27,TRBJ1-1,TGTGCCAGCGGCGGGGCATGGGCCACTGAAGCTTTCTTT,CASGGAWATEAFF
.,.,TRBV7-8,TRBJ1-1,TGTGCCAGCGCACCGGGGACGGACACTGAAGCTTTCTTT,CASAPGTDTEAFF
TRBD1,.,TRBV11-3,TRBJ1-6,TGTGCCAGCAGCTTAGAGGGGACAGGGAAATACTATAATTCACCCCTCCACTTT,CASSLEGTGKYYNSPLHF
.,.,TRBV30,TRBJ1-4,TGTGCCTGGAGTCTAATTAGGGGAAGTAGAGAAAAACTGTTTTTT,CAWSLIRGSREKLFF
.,few,TRBV6-6,TRBJ1-5,TGTGCCAGCAGCCGACCTAATCAGCCCCAGCATTTT,CASSRPNQPQHF
.,.,TRBV4-1,TRBJ2-7,TGCGCCAGCAGCCAAATCCCTACGGGGGACGAGCAGTACTTC,CASSQIPTGDEQYF
.,.,TRBV6-4,TRBJ2-3,TGTGCCAGCAGTGACATGATCGAGTCTAGCACAGATACGCAGTATTTT,CASSDMIESSTDTQYF
.,.,TRBV7-9,TRBJ2-2,TGTGCCAGCAGCGACCTTAGGTCGAACACCGGGGAGCTGTTTTTT,CASSDLRSNTGELFF
.,once,TRBV9,TRBJ2-1,TGTGCCAGCAGCGTCTCGGACCTCTGGACTGAGCAGTTCTTC,CASSVSDLWTEQFF
.,.,TRBV4-2,TRBJ2-5,TGTGCCAGCAGCCAAGAGGCGGGCTACAGGGGAGGTCAAGAGACCCAGTACTTC,CASSQEAGYRGGQETQYF
.,few,TRBV10-3,TRBJ2-7,TGTGCCATCCGATCCGGAACGGGACGTACCTACGAGCAGTACTTC,CAIRSGTGRTYEQYF
TRBD1,.,TRBV5-4,TRBJ2-1,TGTGCCAGCAGCTGGGAGGACAGGGTCAATGAGCAGTTCTTC,CASSWEDRVNEQFF
TRBD2,few,TRBV28,TRBJ2-7,TGTGCCTCGGTACTAGCGGGTAAACCCTACGAGCAGTACTTC,CASVLAGKPYEQYF
.,.,TRBV5-1,TRBJ2-7,TGCGCCAGCAGCTGGGACTCGAGCTACGAGCAGTACTTC,CASSWDSSYEQYF
.,.,TRBV4-1,TRBJ1-2,TGCGACCCCTGGACACGAGGGAGACTCGAAGGCTACACCTTC,CDPWTRGRLEGYTF
.,.,TRBV21-1,TRBJ2-1,TGTGCCAGCCGAGGTGTAGGGAACAATGAGCAGTTCTTC,CASRGVGNNEQFF